This T cell receptor beta chain was identified in a study of early T cells in non-severe SARS-CoV-2 infection. This clonotype was observed a few times. The CDR3 has 15 amino acids. In germline, CDR1 is WNHNN, CDR2 SYGVQD (reference sequence). Trimming at V came to 2 bases and at J to 3 bases, leaving 4 bases not matched to a gene. In TCRdb, the 5' RACE reads were re-called with MiXCR into one record per CDR3 protein. The sample contains roughly 56,000 distinct CDR3 sequences, 10% of which appear only once. This sequence originates from an adult who was a healthcare worker with PCR-confirmed SARS-CoV-2 infection or an uninfected control (not recorded which). This chain joins TRBV10-1 and TRBJ2-1; TRBD2 matches 7 bases. The sequenced material came from whole blood. The CDR3 is CASSEGGDGYNEQFF. The CDR3 nucleotides are TGCGCCAGCAGTGAGGGGGGGGACGGCTACAATGAGCAGTTCTTC.